This entry features one T cell receptor beta chain sequence. The antigen remains undetermined. The CDR3 runs to 17 residues. With 1 base clipped from V and 4 bases from J, the junction kept 11 bases outside the gene matches. Germline V gives CDR1 MGHDK, CDR2 SYGVNS. These data belong to a study of shared clonotypes between healthy human individuals. Template for every sorted-subset replicate PCR totaled 150 to 250 ng DNA, 30,000 to 35,000 T cell genomes. Measured with immunoSEQ multiplex PCR; TCRdb has only the in-frame clones, and not every one. The sample holds about 230,000 clones, 65% seen once. Whole-study results and caveats: Some naive CD4 clonotypes, around 4.7%, turned up in common across several donors. Limitation of the genetic and exposure-history diversity represented came from the few donors.

This TCR was recovered from a man aged 25 to 40 in good health. Sequencing was performed on memory CD4+ T cells sorted from blood. As to subset: CD45RA-negative fraction. This rearrangement joins TRBV25-1 to TRBJ2-3, with 7 bases identical to TRBD2. As DNA, the CDR3 is TGTGCCAGCAGTGAATTCCCCTCGACAGCGGGACCAGATACGCAGTATTTT. Its translation is CASSEFPSTAGPDTQYF.